The T cell receptor beta chain under discussion was sequenced for a study of tumor and adjacent non-tumor tissue in lung cancer. Turning to the study itself: The cohort had roughly 12 adenocarcinoma, a couple of squamous cell and 1 small cell patients. Findings and caveats of the study: In normal lung, the top 100 clones were significantly more dominant than in tumor. Compared with tumor, normal lung showed significantly lower TCR diversity.

The library came from three nested PCR rounds adapted from ARM-PCR protocols. TCRdb re-analysed the multiplex PCR reads in MiXCR, keeping a single row per CDR3 protein. The sample lists over 100,000 distinct CDR3 sequences; 62% were seen once. The template was RNA from unsorted bulk tissue. Distant lung tissue was collected more than 3 cm away from the tumor edge. Between August and November 2014, newly diagnosed, chemotherapy-naive lung cancer patients underwent thoracic surgery in China. This CDR3 region has 15 residues. Per germline, CDR1 MNHEY and CDR2 SVGEGT. Details on this clonotype: Its antigen is unidentified. Compared with germline, one end of the junction differs, possibly owing to a read error.

This receptor was identified in a man aged 60 to 69 with non-small cell lung cancer. Sequenced: distant non-tumor lung tissue. The chain has TRBV6-2 or TRBV6-3 and TRBJ2-2; TRBD2 matches 9 bases. CDR3 loop: CDSKPGLARAGELFF. CDR3 in DNA: TGTGACAGCAAACCCGGACTAGCGAGAGCCGGGGAGCTGTTTTTT.